The source of this TCR beta chain is a study of T cell changes during pregnancy in multiple sclerosis. TCRdb keeps only in-frame clones here, not all; method: immunoSEQ multiplex PCR. Of approximately 63,000 clones listed, 91% are singletons. V was cut by 1 base and J by 5 bases, with 13 bases left in between. Germline V gene data show CDR1 as MGHRA and CDR2 as YSYEKL. The CDR3 loop spans 15 amino acids. The receptor was derived from a female donor in good health, enrolled as a control in a pregnancy study. The rearrangement uses TRBV4-1 and TRBJ2-3, with D possibly TRBD2 on 7 matching bases. The sample in question was peripheral blood, obtained in the third trimester of pregnancy. The CDR3 region has the DNA TGCGCCAGCAGCCAAGCCCGGGGGGCGGGAGATACGCAGTATTTT. Amino acids: CASSQARGAGDTQYF.